This is a list of T cell receptor beta chains from one sample in a study of cytomegalovirus exposure and HLA in healthy donors. Some clones are missing from TCRdb's copy, which holds only in-frame ones; the method was immunoSEQ multiplex PCR. This sample has about 160,000 clones, with roughly 71% found just once. The sample comprised PBMCs. The receptors come from a male donor in good health and CMV-seropositive. Both conserved end residues are part of each CDR3. The D gene is left open where the match is weak. Only part of the rows carry a size: once, few, many, or a class if the clone is expanded.

- | TRBJ1-1 | TRBV10-3 | 16 | few | CAITRDGGRRGTEAFF | TGTGCCATCACCAGGGACGGGGGGAGGAGAGGGACTGAAGCTTTCTTT
- | TRBJ1-4 | TRBV30 | 15 | - | CAWRWGVSTNEKLFF | TGTGCCTGGAGGTGGGGGGTCTCTACTAATGAAAAACTGTTTTTT
- | TRBJ2-1 | TRBV4-3 | 14 | many | CASSLVEGPNEQFF | TGCGCCAGCAGCCTAGTCGAGGGTCCCAATGAGCAGTTCTTC
TRBD2 | TRBJ2-3 | TRBV6-4 | 14 | - | CASSSSGGADTQYF | TGTGCCAGCAGTTCTAGCGGGGGGGCAGATACGCAGTATTTT
- | TRBJ2-5 | TRBV7-8 | 13 | - | CASSLLLAETQYF | TGTGCCAGCAGCCTCCTGCTCGCGGAGACCCAGTACTTC
TRBD1 | TRBJ1-1 | TRBV6-5 | 14 | - | CASSRGTGGTEAFF | TGTGCCAGCAGTAGAGGGACAGGAGGCACTGAAGCTTTCTTT
TRBD1 | TRBJ2-7 | TRBV4-1 | 13 | - | CASSQTGLGEQYF | TGCGCCAGCAGCCAGACAGGGTTGGGCGAGCAGTACTTC
TRBD1 | TRBJ2-1 | TRBV6-5 | 11 | - | CASSYGQGEFF | TGTGCCAGCAGTTACGGGCAGGGGGAGTTCTTC
- | TRBJ2-1 | TRBV12-2 | 17 | - | CASRFPGQGNCYNEQFF | TGTGCAAGTCGCTTCCCGGGACAGGGGAATTGTTACAATGAGCAGTTCTTC
TRBD2 | TRBJ2-1 | TRBV7-8 | 15 | - | CASRVRGADYNEQFF | TGTGCCAGCAGGGTGCGGGGGGCAGACTACAATGAGCAGTTCTTC
TRBD1 | TRBJ1-2 | TRBV13 | 16 | - | CASSSRGDREHYGYTF | TGTGCCAGCAGCTCCCGGGGGGACAGGGAACACTATGGCTACACCTTC
TRBD1 | TRBJ2-5 | TRBV5-1 | 14 | - | CASSWTGGHETQYF | TGCGCCAGCAGCTGGACAGGGGGCCATGAGACCCAGTACTTC
- | TRBJ1-2 | TRBV13 | 15 | - | CASSPLGPGSYGYTF | TGTGCCAGCAGCCCTCTGGGACCCGGGAGCTATGGCTACACCTTC
TRBD1 | TRBJ1-5 | TRBV30 | 15 | - | CAWSVNRGRNQPQHF | TGTGCCTGGAGTGTAAACAGGGGGCGGAATCAGCCCCAGCATTTT
TRBD1 | TRBJ1-2 | TRBV30 | 15 | - | CAWSDRTGGAYGYTF | TGTGCCTGGAGTGATAGGACAGGGGGTGCCTATGGCTACACCTTC
- | TRBJ2-3 | TRBV6-5 | 15 | - | CASSYSAGSTDTQYF | TGTGCCAGCAGTTACTCTGCGGGCTCCACAGATACGCAGTATTTT
- | TRBJ1-5 | TRBV30 | 12 | - | CAWNRAAQPQHF | TGTGCCTGGAACAGGGCGGCCCAGCCCCAGCATTTT
- | TRBJ2-7 | TRBV2 | 15 | - | CASGPAGRLSYEQYF | TGTGCCAGCGGGCCAGCGGGCAGGCTCTCCTACGAGCAGTACTTC
- | TRBJ2-7 | TRBV6-5 | 13 | - | CASSADGAYEQYF | TGTGCCAGCAGTGCCGACGGGGCCTACGAGCAGTACTTC
TRBD2 | TRBJ2-7 | TRBV6-6 | 14 | - | CASTSTAGGLKQYF | TGTGCCAGCACCAGTACAGCGGGGGGACTGAAGCAGTACTTC
- | TRBJ2-2 | TRBV7-2 | 17 | few | CASSSPPGQIHTGELFF | TGTGCCAGCAGCTCCCCTCCAGGGCAGATCCACACCGGGGAGCTGTTTTTT
TRBD2 | TRBJ2-7 | TRBV9 | 16 | - | CASSVGLAGASYEQYF | TGTGCCAGCAGCGTAGGTCTAGCGGGGGCCTCCTACGAGCAGTACTTC
- | TRBJ1-2 | TRBV2 | 13 | - | CASTLGGRRGYTF | TGTGCCAGCACTCTGGGGGGGCGCCGGGGCTACACCTTC
- | TRBJ1-1 | TRBV7-9 | 12 | once | CASSPGSTEAFF | TGTGCCAGCAGCCCGGGTAGCACTGAAGCTTTCTTT
- | TRBJ1-2 | TRBV6-1 | 14 | - | CASSEAAVLATQAF | TGTGCCAGCAGTGAGGCTGCGGTATTGGCAACTCAAGCCTTC
- | TRBJ1-2 | TRBV9 | 15 | - | CASSPTQGMFYGYTF | TGTGCCAGCAGCCCGACTCAGGGAATGTTCTATGGCTACACCTTC
TRBD2 | TRBJ2-5 | TRBV7-2 | 15 | - | CATETSGGAGETQYF | TGTGCCACAGAAACTAGCGGGGGGGCCGGAGAGACCCAGTACTTC
TRBD2 | TRBJ2-4 | TRBV14 | 16 | once | CASSQALAGLGNIQYF | TGTGCCAGCAGCCAAGCCCTAGCGGGGTTGGGAAACATTCAGTACTTC
TRBD1 | TRBJ2-6 | TRBV2 | 15 | - | CASSGDRSGANVLTF | TGTGCCAGCAGCGGGGACAGGTCTGGGGCCAACGTCCTGACTTTC
TRBD1 | TRBJ2-1 | TRBV7-6 | 15 | - | CASSHTGTGYEEQFF | TGTGCCAGCAGCCATACGGGGACAGGGTATGAGGAGCAGTTCTTC
- | TRBJ1-2 | TRBV7-9 | 14 | - | CSSSLRQDNYGYTF | TGTTCCAGCAGCTTGCGACAGGACAACTATGGCTACACCTTC
TRBD1 | TRBJ1-6 | TRBV5-4 | 15 | - | CASSLQGTGLSPLHF | TGTGCCAGCAGCTTGCAAGGGACAGGGTTGTCACCCCTCCACTTT
TRBD2 | TRBJ2-7 | TRBV7-2 | 14 | - | CASSLLAGGYEQYF | TGTGCCAGCAGCTTATTAGCGGGGGGTTACGAGCAGTACTTC
TRBD1 | TRBJ2-7 | TRBV6-1 | 14 | - | CAGSTGTGGHEQYF | TGTGCCGGTTCAACCGGGACAGGGGGCCACGAGCAGTACTTC
- | TRBJ1-4 | TRBV7-2 | 17 | - | CASSLAPARGGDEKLFF | TGTGCCAGCAGCTTAGCGCCCGCCAGAGGGGGAGATGAAAAACTGTTTTTT
- | TRBJ1-5 | TRBV6-5 | 13 | few | CASTEGDNQPQHF | TGTGCCAGCACCGAGGGTGACAATCAGCCCCAGCATTTT
- | TRBJ2-2 | TRBV11-2 | 18 | - | CASSPRDTYLRGAGELFF | TGTGCCAGCAGCCCCCGGGACACGTATCTCAGGGGGGCCGGGGAGCTGTTTTTT
- | TRBJ1-1 | TRBV6-5 | 16 | - | CASSYSVVGAGTEAFF | TGTGCCAGCAGTTACTCAGTGGTGGGGGCCGGGACTGAAGCTTTCTTT
- | TRBJ1-1 | TRBV13 | 14 | - | CASSSNTGTNEAFF | TGTGCCAGCAGCTCCAACACCGGGACAAATGAAGCTTTCTTT
TRBD1 | TRBJ2-6 | TRBV5-1 | 17 | - | CASSLGQGASGANVLTF | TGCGCCAGCAGCCTCGGACAGGGGGCGTCTGGGGCCAACGTCCTGACTTTC
- | TRBJ1-5 | TRBV21-1 | 18 | - | CASSKWVWRGRSNQPQHF | TGTGCCAGCAGCAAATGGGTGTGGCGGGGGCGAAGCAATCAGCCCCAGCATTTT
- | TRBJ2-5 | TRBV2 | 15 | - | CASSAMTGLKETQYF | TGTGCCAGCAGTGCCATGACTGGGTTGAAAGAGACCCAGTACTTC
- | TRBJ2-1 | TRBV7-7 | 14 | - | CASSLDPGNNEQFF | TGTGCTAGCAGCTTAGATCCAGGTAACAATGAGCAGTTCTTC
TRBD1 | TRBJ2-1 | TRBV6-6 | 14 | - | CASTGTEPDNEQFF | TGTGCCAGCACTGGGACAGAACCCGACAATGAGCAGTTCTTC
- | TRBJ2-3 | TRBV5-1 | 18 | - | CASSPMGAGEPSTDTQYF | TGCGCCAGCAGCCCGATGGGGGCGGGGGAACCTAGCACAGATACGCAGTATTTT
TRBD1 | TRBJ1-1 | TRBV29-1 | 15 | few | CSATVGAGGHTEAFF | TGCAGCGCCACCGTGGGGGCAGGGGGCCACACTGAAGCTTTCTTT
- | TRBJ2-2 | TRBV7-2 | 15 | once | CASSPPIRTARELFF | TGTGCCAGCAGTCCCCCCATCCGGACAGCTAGGGAGCTGTTTTTT
- | TRBJ2-1 | TRBV7-2 | 14 | - | CASSPRTGYNEQFF | TGTGCCAGCAGCCCACGGACTGGTTACAATGAGCAGTTCTTC
- | TRBJ1-5 | TRBV7-9 | 14 | few | CASSANYSNQPQHF | TGTGCCAGCAGCGCGAATTATAGCAATCAGCCCCAGCATTTT
- | TRBJ1-4 | TRBV30 | 12 | - | CAWMGAEEKLFF | TGTGCCTGGATGGGGGCGGAGGAAAAACTGTTTTTT
TRBD1 | TRBJ2-2 | TRBV5-4 | 16 | - | CASSPRTGPNTGELFF | TGTGCCAGCAGCCCCCGGACAGGCCCGAACACCGGGGAGCTGTTTTTT
TRBD1 | TRBJ2-7 | TRBV7-8 | 18 | - | CASSLEGSGGPGLYEQYF | TGTGCCAGCAGCTTAGAGGGCTCAGGGGGCCCTGGGCTCTACGAGCAGTACTTC
TRBD1 | TRBJ1-2 | TRBV7-8 | 15 | - | CASSPPGTGWNGYTF | TGTGCCAGCAGCCCCCCCGGGACAGGGTGGAATGGCTACACCTTC
- | TRBJ1-1 | TRBV6-1 | 14 | once | CASKTQGDGTEAFF | TGTGCCAGCAAAACACAGGGAGACGGCACTGAAGCTTTCTTT
- | TRBJ1-2 | TRBV4-2 | 14 | - | CASSQANSYYGYTF | TGTGCCAGCAGCCAAGCTAACAGTTACTATGGCTACACCTTC
- | TRBJ1-6 | TRBV9 | 15 | - | CASSVRASPGSPLHF | TGTGCCAGCAGCGTACGGGCGTCCCCGGGGTCACCCCTCCACTTT
- | TRBJ2-2 | TRBV9 | 14 | - | CASSPRLLTGELFF | TGTGCCAGCAGCCCCAGGTTACTGACCGGGGAGCTGTTTTTT
TRBD2 | TRBJ2-4 | TRBV6-6 | 13 | few | CASSYGRGNIQYF | TGTGCCAGCAGTTACGGGAGGGGTAACATTCAGTACTTC